Sequencing of this TCR beta chain was carried out in a study of shared clonotypes between healthy human individuals. Background on the study: There were three CD4 naive, three CD4 memory, two CD8 naive and one CD8 memory plates per donor. Study-level findings and limits: Clonotype sharing among donors was thought likely to change with sequencing depth. Represented diversity, genetic and exposure-history alike, was limited by few donors.

Germline assignment: CDR1 MNHNY and CDR2 SVGAGI (reference sequence). V lost 0 bases to trimming and J lost 3 bases, with 12 bases between them. The CDR3 has 15 amino acids. As regards this clone: Its cognate antigen is unknown.

Only in-frame clones appear in the TCRdb table, and some are missing; sequencing was by immunoSEQ multiplex PCR. The sample shows approximately 530,000 clones, 95% to 96% of them seen only once. The authors divided CD4+ cells into CD45RA+ naive and CD45RA-negative memory subsets. This TCR was sampled from a young woman in good health. Source material: naive CD4+ T cells sorted from blood. The subset was: CD45RA+ positively selected. J is TRBJ2-7 and V is TRBV6-6, with D possibly TRBD2 on 6 matching bases. The CDR3 coding sequence is TGTGCCAGCAGTTACTCGACCGGGAGTTACTACGAGCAGTACTTC. Its protein is CASSYSTGSYYEQYF.